Following are 2 T cell receptor beta chains from one sample sequenced in a study of read filtering for tumor transcriptome and immune sequencing. This library used approximately 390 ng RNA and molecular barcoded adaptors spanning alpha/delta and beta/gamma chains. MiXCR was run by TCRdb on the reads, yielding one entry per CDR3 protein. The repertoire holds about 2,500 distinct CDR3 sequences, with over 60% as singletons. The sequenced sample consisted of a population of CD138-negative cells sorted from bone marrow. Receptors were obtained from a donor aged 40 or older with multiple myeloma. This table probably holds off-target reads from a library built for another chain.

J is TRBJ2-2 and V is TRBV15; D is unclear. V gave up 4 bases and J gave up 5 bases, with 8 bases separating them. The germline gives CDR1 LNHNV, CDR2 YYDKDF (reference sequence). This CDR3 is 13 amino acids long. Here the CDR3 DNA reads TGTGCCACCAGCATTGGGCTAACCGGGGAGCTGTTTTTT. The encoded protein is CATSIGLTGELFF.

This chain uses TRBV29-1 with TRBJ2-1; 8 positions match TRBD2. The CDR3 consists of 14 residues. Germline V gives CDR1 SQVTM, CDR2 ANQGSEA. The V gene end was trimmed by 6 bases and the J gene end by 3 bases; junction bases not matched to a gene: 7. This CDR3 reads CSVVSGIRYNEQFF. For the CDR3, the DNA is TGCAGCGTGGTTAGCGGGATTCGCTACAATGAGCAGTTCTTC.